This TCR beta chain was captured in a study of human T cells and chemical hapten exposure. Overall study: Read at 6 days, the patch tests placed 0.01% DPC on the upper back.

Time point of the sample: patch test 3, about 24 weeks after DPC sensitization. Treatment of the sample: therapeutic diphenylcyclopropenone sensitization with weekly scalp DPC. Prior to each patch test being applied, blood was drawn. This clonotype occurred once. The CDR3 length is 12 residues. Germline-derived CDR1 and CDR2 are SQVTM and ANQGSEA. V lost 4 bases and J lost 2, with 7 bases in between. Per the authors' pipeline: Samples ranged from roughly 20,000 to 700,000 TCRs, with a median of roughly 93,000. TCRdb recomputed calls from the RACE reads with MiXCR, one row per CDR3 protein. The V and J calls, along with clone size, are taken from TCRdb and not from the paper's own processing. The table includes 90,000 to 110,000 distinct CDR3 sequences, under 40% detected once.

This TCR was sampled from a man between 40 and 49 years old with alopecia areata. Some clones in this sample may be carry-over from other donors' samples. The rearrangement uses TRBV29-1 and TRBJ2-3; a weak D match, TRBD1 (5 bases). Sequenced material: whole blood, taken in connection with sensitization to the hapten diphenylcyclopropenone (DPC). CDR3 coding DNA: TGCAGCGTTGGGGGCGCCACAGATACGCAGTATTTT. Its translation: CSVGGATDTQYF.